A selection of T cell receptor beta chains follows, all from one sample in a study of blood T cell repertoires in COVID-19. Profiled with immunoSEQ multiplex PCR; TCRdb holds only in-frame clones, not every one. The data hold 250,000 to 300,000 clones, with approximately 86% observed a single time. Sequences were obtained from PBMCs or T cells enriched from blood (not recorded which). Receptor source: a woman in her 30s who had recovered from COVID-19. The CDR3 runs from the conserved cysteine through the conserved F or W. Each record gives: J gene, D gene, clone size, V gene, CDR3 protein, CDR3 DNA. The D gene is left open where the match is weak. Only some rows state a clone size, as once, few, many or a class for expanded clones.

>TRBJ2-3|TRBD1|-|TRBV6-5
CASGDRAGVTDTQYF
TGTGCCAGTGGGGACAGGGCAGGGGTGACAGATACGCAGTATTTT
>TRBJ2-5|TRBD1|-|TRBV6-5
CASGQGSFETQYF
TGTGCCAGTGGACAGGGTTCTTTCGAGACCCAGTACTTC
>TRBJ2-7|-|-|TRBV30
CAWSRSYEQYF
TGTGCCTGGAGTCGGTCCTACGAGCAGTACTTC
>TRBJ1-4|-|-|TRBV9
CASSVAPDGNEKLFF
TGTGCCAGCAGCGTAGCTCCAGACGGGAATGAAAAACTGTTTTTT
>TRBJ1-2|TRBD1|-|TRBV10-3
CAISALQGAGYGYTF
TGTGCCATCAGTGCCCTCCAGGGGGCTGGCTATGGCTACACCTTC
>TRBJ1-1|-|-|TRBV19
CASSILQGRNTEAFF
TGTGCCAGTAGTATTCTACAGGGTAGGAACACTGAAGCTTTCTTT
>TRBJ1-6|-|once|TRBV19
CASKRWQPNSPLHF
TGTGCCAGTAAGAGGTGGCAGCCTAATTCACCCCTCCACTTT
>TRBJ1-4|TRBD1|-|TRBV6-5
CASSQGAIGNEKLFF
TGTGCCAGCAGTCAGGGGGCAATCGGTAATGAAAAACTGTTTTTT
>TRBJ1-5|TRBD1|-|TRBV4-1
CASSQDLDRGQRQPQHF
TGCGCCAGCAGCCAAGATTTGGACAGGGGACAAAGGCAGCCCCAGCATTTT
>TRBJ2-6|-|-|TRBV7-2
CASSLGGAGANVLTF
TGTGCCAGCAGCTTAGGGGGGGCTGGGGCCAACGTCCTGACTTTC
>TRBJ2-1|TRBD2|-|TRBV6-1
CASRELAGGPQDEQFF
TGTGCCAGCAGGGAACTAGCGGGAGGGCCCCAGGATGAGCAGTTCTTC
>TRBJ2-1|TRBD2|-|TRBV4-1
CASSQFLAGALHEQFF
TGCGCCAGCAGCCAATTCCTAGCGGGAGCCCTCCATGAGCAGTTCTTC
>TRBJ2-2|TRBD2|-|TRBV24-1
CATSDPGFPGLLPGELFF
TGTGCCACCAGTGATCCGGGGTTCCCGGGACTATTACCCGGGGAGCTGTTTTTT
>TRBJ2-7|-|-|TRBV12-3/TRBV12-4
CASSWGVNYEQYF
TGTGCCAGCAGTTGGGGAGTGAACTACGAGCAGTACTTC
>TRBJ1-4|TRBD1|-|TRBV18
CASSPGTVRNEKLFF
TGTGCCAGCTCACCAGGGACAGTGAGAAATGAAAAACTGTTTTTT
>TRBJ2-7|-|-|TRBV3-1/TRBV3-2
CASSQVYGDEQYF
TGTGCCAGCAGCCAAGTGTATGGAGACGAGCAGTACTTC
>TRBJ1-2|-|-|TRBV6-5
CASTAGDHYGYTF
TGTGCCAGCACCGCAGGGGATCACTATGGCTACACCTTC
>TRBJ2-1|TRBD2|-|TRBV5-1
CASSLGLAGGRSYNEQFF
TGCGCCAGCAGCTTGGGACTAGCGGGAGGGCGGTCCTACAATGAGCAGTTCTTC
>TRBJ2-7|TRBD2|-|TRBV27
CAIRISGGPSYEQYF
TGTGCCATAAGAATTAGCGGGGGGCCATCCTACGAGCAGTACTTC
>TRBJ2-2|-|-|TRBV9
CASSVGPQTGELFF
TGTGCCAGCAGCGTAGGGCCACAAACCGGGGAGCTGTTTTTT
>TRBJ1-3|TRBD1|-|TRBV28
CASSLWGQGVGNTIYF
TGTGCCAGCAGTTTATGGGGACAGGGTGTTGGAAACACCATATATTTT
>TRBJ2-3|TRBD2|-|TRBV9
CASSVRLAGSTDTQYF
TGTGCCAGCAGCGTAAGGCTAGCGGGGTCCACAGATACGCAGTATTTT
>TRBJ2-7|TRBD1|-|TRBV30
CAWSGGYRGTKASYEQYF
TGTGCCTGGAGTGGGGGGTACAGGGGAACAAAGGCCTCCTACGAGCAGTACTTC
>TRBJ2-5|TRBD2|-|TRBV5-1
CASSSSGSGQETQYF
TGCGCCAGCAGCTCTAGCGGGAGTGGCCAAGAGACCCAGTACTTC
>TRBJ1-1|-|-|TRBV27
CASSWGGANTEAFF
TGTGCCAGCAGTTGGGGCGGGGCAAACACTGAAGCTTTCTTT
>TRBJ2-1|-|-|TRBV28
CASNVLLSSGEQFF
TGTGCCAGCAACGTACTTCTGAGCTCGGGTGAGCAGTTCTTC
>TRBJ1-2|-|once|TRBV5-1
CASSLTGATGYTF
TGCGCCAGCAGCTTGACAGGCGCTACTGGCTACACCTTC
>TRBJ2-5|TRBD1|-|TRBV7-9
CASSPGTVAVGYQETQYF
TGTGCCAGCAGCCCCGGGACAGTCGCCGTGGGGTACCAAGAGACCCAGTACTTC
>TRBJ1-1|TRBD1|-|TRBV9
CASSVAVGGNGEAFF
TGTGCCAGCAGCGTAGCTGTAGGGGGCAACGGTGAAGCTTTCTTT
>TRBJ1-2|TRBD1|-|TRBV30
CAWSTTGGGYGYTF
TGTGCCTGGAGTACGACAGGGGGCGGCTATGGCTACACCTTC
>TRBJ2-7|-|-|TRBV6-2/TRBV6-3
CASSFGYEQYF
TGTGCCAGCAGTTTCGGGTACGAGCAGTACTTC
>TRBJ1-5|-|-|TRBV5-1
CASSLTGRDQPQHF
TGCGCCAGCAGCTTGACAGGGAGGGATCAGCCCCAGCATTTT
>TRBJ1-2|-|-|TRBV3-1/TRBV3-2
CASRLRGAYGYTF
TGTGCCAGTCGCCTTCGGGGTGCTTATGGCTACACCTTC
>TRBJ2-1|TRBD2|once|TRBV30
CAWIAGGPNEQFF
TGTGCCTGGATCGCGGGAGGGCCCAATGAGCAGTTCTTC
>TRBJ1-2|-|-|TRBV29-1
CSVENRVGYGYTF
TGCAGCGTTGAAAACAGGGTGGGCTATGGCTACACCTTC
>TRBJ2-1|-|-|TRBV7-8
CASSRLVNLYNEQFF
TGTGCCAGCAGCCGACTAGTAAATCTCTACAATGAGCAGTTCTTC
>TRBJ1-6|-|-|TRBV7-9
CASSFAEGIGYSYNSPLHF
TGTGCCAGCAGCTTTGCGGAGGGGATTGGATACTCCTATAATTCACCCCTCCACTTT
>TRBJ1-1|-|-|TRBV29-1
CSAVDSTEAFF
TGCAGCGCCGTGGACAGCACTGAAGCTTTCTTT
>TRBJ2-3|-|many|TRBV11-2
CASSFWRSRRELVDF
TGTGCCAGCAGCTTCTGGCGTAGTCGGCGGGAACTCGTGGATTTT
>TRBJ1-2|-|-|TRBV27
CASSPSGGDAKIYGYTF
TGTGCCAGCAGTCCCTCCGGCGGAGACGCGAAGATATATGGCTACACCTTC
>TRBJ2-7|-|-|TRBV29-1
CSALRPDSSYEQYF
TGCAGCGCCCTCAGGCCGGACAGCTCCTACGAGCAGTACTTC
>TRBJ2-3|-|-|TRBV10-1
CASSPGSDTQYF
TGCGCCAGCAGTCCAGGATCAGATACGCAGTATTTT
>TRBJ2-3|-|-|TRBV5-1
CASSIGGAEDTQYF
TGCGCCAGCAGCATAGGTGGGGCCGAAGATACGCAGTATTTT
>TRBJ1-5|-|-|TRBV29-1
CSVVGYFTVLPSSNQPQHF
TGCAGCGTTGTTGGGTACTTCACAGTTCTGCCAAGTAGCAATCAGCCCCAGCATTTT
>TRBJ1-6|-|-|TRBV5-5
CASRAGRTSSYNSPLHF
TGTGCCAGCAGGGCGGGACGGACCAGCTCCTATAATTCACCCCTCCACTTT
>TRBJ2-1|TRBD2|-|TRBV6-4
CASSDSREGHNEQFF
TGTGCCAGCAGTGACTCTAGGGAGGGCCACAATGAGCAGTTCTTC
>TRBJ1-3|TRBD1|-|TRBV5-1
CASSSRDSHSGNTIYF
TGCGCCAGCAGCTCCCGGGACAGTCACTCTGGAAACACCATATATTTT
>TRBJ2-2|-|-|TRBV9
CASSPLGAGELFF
TGTGCCAGCAGCCCTCTAGGGGCCGGGGAGCTGTTTTTT
>TRBJ1-2|TRBD1|-|TRBV28
CASSFSSGTGNGYTF
TGTGCCAGCAGTTTTTCCTCCGGGACAGGAAATGGCTACACCTTC
>TRBJ1-2|-|-|TRBV30
CAWSVGGVYGYTF
TGTGCCTGGAGTGTAGGGGGAGTCTATGGCTACACCTTC
>TRBJ1-1|-|-|TRBV2
CASSVGSGTEAFF
TGTGCCAGCAGTGTGGGGAGCGGTACTGAAGCTTTCTTT
>TRBJ2-7|-|-|TRBV6-2/TRBV6-3
CASSYFRRTWEQYF
TGTGCCAGCAGTTACTTTCGACGGACATGGGAGCAGTACTTC
>TRBJ2-1|-|once|TRBV27
CASSLSFKYNEQFF
TGTGCCAGCAGTTTGAGTTTTAAGTACAATGAGCAGTTCTTC
>TRBJ2-5|-|-|TRBV18
CASSLGLQETQYF
TGTGCCAGCTCACTGGGACTCCAAGAGACCCAGTACTTC
>TRBJ1-2|-|-|TRBV6-1
CASSEAGRRYYGYTF
TGTGCCAGCAGTGAAGCTGGGAGGCGGTACTATGGCTACACCTTC
>TRBJ2-1|TRBD1|-|TRBV7-8
CASSLDGGQGSEQFF
TGTGCCAGCAGCTTAGACGGGGGACAGGGGAGTGAGCAGTTCTTC
>TRBJ2-7|TRBD2|-|TRBV27
CASSLIGTSSEQYF
TGTGCCAGCAGTTTAATCGGGACTAGTAGCGAGCAGTACTTC
>TRBJ1-2|-|-|TRBV11-2
CASSSPRGADGYTF
TGTGCCAGCAGCTCCCCGCGGGGGGCTGATGGCTACACCTTC
>TRBJ2-5|TRBD1|-|TRBV5-1
CASSLDPSGGVQETQYF
TGCGCCAGCAGCTTGGATCCTTCAGGGGGCGTACAAGAGACCCAGTACTTC
>TRBJ1-2|TRBD1|-|TRBV19
CASSIDDRAHYGYTF
TGTGCCAGTAGTATAGATGACAGGGCACACTATGGCTACACCTTC